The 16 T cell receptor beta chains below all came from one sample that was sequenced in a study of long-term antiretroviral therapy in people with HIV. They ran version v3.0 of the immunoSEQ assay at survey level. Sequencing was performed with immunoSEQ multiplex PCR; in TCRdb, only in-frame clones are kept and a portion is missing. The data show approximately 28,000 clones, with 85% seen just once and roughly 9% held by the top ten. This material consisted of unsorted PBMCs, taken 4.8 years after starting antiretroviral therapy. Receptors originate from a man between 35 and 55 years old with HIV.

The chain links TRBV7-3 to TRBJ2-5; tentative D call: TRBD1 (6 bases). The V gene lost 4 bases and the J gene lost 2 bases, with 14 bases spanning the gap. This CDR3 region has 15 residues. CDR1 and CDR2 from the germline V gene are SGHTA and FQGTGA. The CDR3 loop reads CASSSQSTGQETQYF. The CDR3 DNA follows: TGTGCCAGCAGCTCCCAGTCGACAGGACAAGAGACCCAGTACTTC.

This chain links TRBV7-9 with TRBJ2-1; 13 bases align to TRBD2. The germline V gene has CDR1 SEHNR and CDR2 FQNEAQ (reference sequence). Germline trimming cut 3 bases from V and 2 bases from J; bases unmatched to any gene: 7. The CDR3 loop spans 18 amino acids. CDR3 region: CASSFFQLAGGPYNEQFF. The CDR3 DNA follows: TGTGCCAGCAGCTTTTTCCAACTAGCGGGAGGGCCCTACAATGAGCAGTTCTTC.

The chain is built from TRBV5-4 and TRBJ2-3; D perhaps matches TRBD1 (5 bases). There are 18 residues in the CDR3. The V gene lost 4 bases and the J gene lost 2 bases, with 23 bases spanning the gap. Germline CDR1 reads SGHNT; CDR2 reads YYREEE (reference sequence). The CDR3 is CASSPIFAGYPPTDTQYF. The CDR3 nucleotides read TGTGCCAGCAGCCCAATTTTCGCAGGGTACCCCCCCACAGATACGCAGTATTTT.

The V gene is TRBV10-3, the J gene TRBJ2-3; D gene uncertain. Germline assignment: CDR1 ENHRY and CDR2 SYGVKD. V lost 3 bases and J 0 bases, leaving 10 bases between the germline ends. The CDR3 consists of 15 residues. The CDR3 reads CAISDRTTSTDTQYF. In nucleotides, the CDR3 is TGTGCCATCAGTGACCGGACCACTAGCACAGATACGCAGTATTTT.

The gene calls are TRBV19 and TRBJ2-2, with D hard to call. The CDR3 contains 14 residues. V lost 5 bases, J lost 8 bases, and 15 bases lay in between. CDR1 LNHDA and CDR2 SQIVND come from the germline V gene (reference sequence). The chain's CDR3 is CASSPQALAGELFF. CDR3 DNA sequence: TGTGCCAGTAGTCCCCAGGCCCTGGCTGGGGAGCTGTTTTTT. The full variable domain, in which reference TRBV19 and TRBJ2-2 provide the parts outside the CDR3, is DGGITQSPKYLFRKEGQNVTLSCEQNLNHDAMYWYRQDPGQGLRLIYYSQIVNDFQKGDIAEGYSVSREKKESFPLTVTSAQKNPTAFYLCASSPQALAGELFFGEGSRLTVL.

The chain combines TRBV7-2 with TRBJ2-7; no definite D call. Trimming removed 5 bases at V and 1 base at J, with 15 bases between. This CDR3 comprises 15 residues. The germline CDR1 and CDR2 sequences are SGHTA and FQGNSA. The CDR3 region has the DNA TGTGCCAGCAGCCTCCGCGGTGGGCAGTCCTACGAGCAGTACTTC. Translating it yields CASSLRGGQSYEQYF.

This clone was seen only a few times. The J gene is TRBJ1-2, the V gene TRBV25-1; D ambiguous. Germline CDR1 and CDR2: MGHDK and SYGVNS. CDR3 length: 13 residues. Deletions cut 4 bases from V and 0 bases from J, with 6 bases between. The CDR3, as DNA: TGTGCCAGCAGTGTAGGAACTAACTATGGCTACACCTTC. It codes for CASSVGTNYGYTF.

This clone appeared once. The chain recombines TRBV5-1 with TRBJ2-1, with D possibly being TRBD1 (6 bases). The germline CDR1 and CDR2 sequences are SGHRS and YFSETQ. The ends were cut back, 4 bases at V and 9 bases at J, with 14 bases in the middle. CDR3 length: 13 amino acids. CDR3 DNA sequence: TGCGCCAGCAGCGCCGGACAGCTTATTGAGCAGTTCTTC. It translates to CASSAGQLIEQFF.

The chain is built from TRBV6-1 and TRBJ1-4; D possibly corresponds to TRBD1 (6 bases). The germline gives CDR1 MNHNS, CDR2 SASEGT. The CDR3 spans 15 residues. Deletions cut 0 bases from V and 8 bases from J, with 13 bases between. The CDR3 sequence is CASSEAAGAWEKLFF. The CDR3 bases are TGTGCCAGCAGTGAAGCAGCGGGGGCTTGGGAAAAACTGTTTTTT.

This CDR3 reads CASSRNRVGQPQHF. The DNA of the CDR3 is TGTGCCAGCAGCCGAAACAGGGTAGGGCAGCCCCAGCATTTT. This chain uses TRBV25-1 with TRBJ1-5; D may be TRBD1 (6 bases). CDR3 length equals 14 residues. V lost 6 bases to trimming and J lost 7 bases, with 16 bases between them. Germline V gives CDR1 MGHDK, CDR2 SYGVNS.

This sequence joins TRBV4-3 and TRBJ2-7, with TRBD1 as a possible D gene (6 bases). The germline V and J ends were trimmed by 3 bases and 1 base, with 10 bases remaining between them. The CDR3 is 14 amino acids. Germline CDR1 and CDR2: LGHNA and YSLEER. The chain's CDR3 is CASSHSTGSYEQYF. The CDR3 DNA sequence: TGCGCCAGCAGCCATTCGACAGGTTCCTACGAGCAGTACTTC.

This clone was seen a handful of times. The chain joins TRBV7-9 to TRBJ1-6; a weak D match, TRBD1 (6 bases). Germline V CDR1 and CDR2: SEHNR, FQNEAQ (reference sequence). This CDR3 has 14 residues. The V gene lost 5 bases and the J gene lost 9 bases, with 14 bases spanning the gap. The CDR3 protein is CASSPQGSGSPLHF. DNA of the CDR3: TGTGCCAGCAGCCCCCAGGGGAGTGGTTCACCCCTCCACTTT.

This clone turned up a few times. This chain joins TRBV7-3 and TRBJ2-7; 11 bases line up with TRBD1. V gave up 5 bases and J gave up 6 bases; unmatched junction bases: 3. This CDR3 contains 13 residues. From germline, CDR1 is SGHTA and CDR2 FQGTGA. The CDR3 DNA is TGTGCCAGCAGCCCCGGGACAGGGGGCGAGCAGTACTTC. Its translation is CASSPGTGGEQYF.

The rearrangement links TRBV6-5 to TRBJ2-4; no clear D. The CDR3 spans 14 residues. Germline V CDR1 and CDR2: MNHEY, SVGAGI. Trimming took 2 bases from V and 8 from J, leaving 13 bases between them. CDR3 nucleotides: TGTGCCAGCAGTTACGGCGGCGCCCGGGACATTCAGTACTTC. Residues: CASSYGGARDIQYF.

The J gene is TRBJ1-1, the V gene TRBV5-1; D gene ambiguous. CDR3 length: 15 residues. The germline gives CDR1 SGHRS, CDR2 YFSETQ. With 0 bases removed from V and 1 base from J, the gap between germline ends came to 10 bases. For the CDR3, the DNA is TGCGCCAGCAGCTTGGGTCAGGCTACGAACACTGAAGCTTTCTTT. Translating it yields CASSLGQATNTEAFF.

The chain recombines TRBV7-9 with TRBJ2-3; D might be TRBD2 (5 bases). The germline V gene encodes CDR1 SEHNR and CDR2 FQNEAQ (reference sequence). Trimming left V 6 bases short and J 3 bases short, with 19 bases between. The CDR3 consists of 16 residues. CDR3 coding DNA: TGTGCCAGCAGTCATTCGGGGTGGGTAGAAACAGATACGCAGTATTTT. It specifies CASSHSGWVETDTQYF.